This T cell receptor beta chain emerged from a study of blood T cell repertoires in COVID-19. Study summary: Acute and convalescent COVID-19 samples came from the United States, Italy and Spain. The cDNA or gDNA used as material had been derived from T cells, B-cell-depleted T cells, or PBMCs.

Authors' data handling: Nucleated cell counts were estimated from reference gene primer amplification. Assay used: immunoSEQ multiplex PCR; TCRdb lists only in-frame clones, some missing. The V and J calls and clone size come from that table; D and trimming were worked out from the DNA. This table holds fewer than 130,000 clones, approximately 85% found once. This TCR derives from a human donor in a cohort sampled during active COVID-19. The specimen sequenced was peripheral blood.

The CDR3 reads CASSGGSQETQYF. In DNA, the CDR3 is TGTGCCAGTTCAGGGGGTTCCCAAGAGACCCAGTACTTC. J is TRBJ2-5 and V is TRBV6-5; 7 nucleotides align to TRBD1. Germline CDR1 and CDR2: MNHEY and SVGAGI. The CDR3 is 13 residues long. V gave up 9 bases and J gave up 1 base; unmatched junction bases: 5.